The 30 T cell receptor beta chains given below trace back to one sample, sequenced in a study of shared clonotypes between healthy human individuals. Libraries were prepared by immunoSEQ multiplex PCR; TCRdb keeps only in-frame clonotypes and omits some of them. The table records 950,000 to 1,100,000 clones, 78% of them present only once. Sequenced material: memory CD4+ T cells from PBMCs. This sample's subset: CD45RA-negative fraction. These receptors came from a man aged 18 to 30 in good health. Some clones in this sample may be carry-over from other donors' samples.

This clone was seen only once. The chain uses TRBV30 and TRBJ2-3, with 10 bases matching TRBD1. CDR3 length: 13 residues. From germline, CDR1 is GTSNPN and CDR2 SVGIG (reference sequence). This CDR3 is CAHGTGGTDTQYF. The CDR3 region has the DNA TGTGCTCACGGGACAGGGGGCACAGATACGCAGTATTTT.

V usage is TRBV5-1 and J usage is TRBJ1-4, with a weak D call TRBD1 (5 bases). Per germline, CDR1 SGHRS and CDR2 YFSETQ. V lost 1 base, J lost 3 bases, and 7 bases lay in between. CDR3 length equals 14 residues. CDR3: CASSLRGANEKLFF. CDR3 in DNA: TGCGCCAGCAGCTTGCGGGGGGCTAATGAAAAACTGTTTTTT.

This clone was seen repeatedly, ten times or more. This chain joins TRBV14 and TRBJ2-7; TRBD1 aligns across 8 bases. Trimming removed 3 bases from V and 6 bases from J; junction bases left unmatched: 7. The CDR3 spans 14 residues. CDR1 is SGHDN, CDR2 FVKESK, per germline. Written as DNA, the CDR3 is TGTGCCAGCAGCCACCCGGGACAGGCGCGCGAGCAGTACTTC. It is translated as CASSHPGQAREQYF.

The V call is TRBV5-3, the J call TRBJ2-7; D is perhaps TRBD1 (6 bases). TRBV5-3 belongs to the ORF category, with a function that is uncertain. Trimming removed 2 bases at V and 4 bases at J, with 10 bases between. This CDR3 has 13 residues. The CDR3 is CARSLAGEYEQYF. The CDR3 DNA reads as TGTGCCAGAAGCTTAGCAGGGGAGTACGAGCAGTACTTC.

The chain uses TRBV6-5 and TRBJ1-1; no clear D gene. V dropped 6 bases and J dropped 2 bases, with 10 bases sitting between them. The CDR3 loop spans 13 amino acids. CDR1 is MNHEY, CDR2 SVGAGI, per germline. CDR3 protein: CASSLYGNTEAFF. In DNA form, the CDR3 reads TGTGCCAGCAGCCTATATGGAAACACTGAAGCTTTCTTT.

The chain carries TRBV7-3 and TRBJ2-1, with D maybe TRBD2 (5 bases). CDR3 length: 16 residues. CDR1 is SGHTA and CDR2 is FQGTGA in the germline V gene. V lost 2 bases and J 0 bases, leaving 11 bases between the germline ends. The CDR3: CASSLGPSFSYNEQFF. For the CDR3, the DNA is TGTGCCAGCAGCTTAGGTCCTAGCTTCTCCTACAATGAGCAGTTCTTC.

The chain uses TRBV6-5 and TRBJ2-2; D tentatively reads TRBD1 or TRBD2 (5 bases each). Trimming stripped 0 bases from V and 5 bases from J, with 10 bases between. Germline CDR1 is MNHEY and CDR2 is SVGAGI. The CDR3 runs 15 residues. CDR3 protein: CASSYSPGATGELFF. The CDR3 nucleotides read TGTGCCAGCAGTTACTCGCCCGGGGCTACCGGGGAGCTGTTTTTT.

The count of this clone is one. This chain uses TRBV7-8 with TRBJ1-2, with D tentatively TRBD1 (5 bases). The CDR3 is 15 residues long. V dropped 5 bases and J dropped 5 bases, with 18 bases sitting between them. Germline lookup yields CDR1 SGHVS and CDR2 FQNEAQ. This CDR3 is CASSPGGVKGYGYTF. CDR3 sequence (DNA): TGTGCCAGCAGCCCGGGTGGGGTAAAGGGGTATGGCTACACCTTC.

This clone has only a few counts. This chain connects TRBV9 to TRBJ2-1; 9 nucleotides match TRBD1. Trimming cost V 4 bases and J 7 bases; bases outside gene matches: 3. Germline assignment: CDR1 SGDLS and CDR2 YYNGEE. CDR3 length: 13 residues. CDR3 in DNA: TGTGCCAGCAGCCTTGGACAGGGGAATGAGCAGTTCTTC. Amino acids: CASSLGQGNEQFF.

The CDR3 loop reads CASSTSTSGRNEQFF. CDR3 nucleotides: TGTGCCAGTAGTACCTCGACTAGCGGGAGGAATGAGCAGTTCTTC. The rearrangement links TRBV19 to TRBJ2-1; 13 positions agree with TRBD2. The CDR3 extends over 15 amino acids. After removal of 4 bases from V and 7 bases from J, the junction contained 4 bases not matched to a gene. CDR1 is LNHDA, CDR2 SQIVND, per germline (reference sequence). The variable domain in full, completed from reference TRBV19 and TRBJ2-1, reads DGGITQSPKYLFRKEGQNVTLSCEQNLNHDAMYWYRQDPGQGLRLIYYSQIVNDFQKGDIAEGYSVSREKKESFPLTVTSAQKNPTAFYLCASSTSTSGRNEQFFGPGTRLTVL.

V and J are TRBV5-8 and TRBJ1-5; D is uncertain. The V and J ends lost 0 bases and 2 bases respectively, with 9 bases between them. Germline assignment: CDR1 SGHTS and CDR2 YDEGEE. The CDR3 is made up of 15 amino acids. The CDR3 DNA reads TGTGCCAGCAGCTTGGCTGCACGCGGCAATCAGCCCCAGCATTTT. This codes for CASSLAARGNQPQHF.

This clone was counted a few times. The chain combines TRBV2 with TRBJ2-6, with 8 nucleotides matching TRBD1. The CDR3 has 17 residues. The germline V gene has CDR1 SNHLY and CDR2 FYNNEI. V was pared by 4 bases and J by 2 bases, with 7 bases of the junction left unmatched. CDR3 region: CASSVGQGKAGANVLTF. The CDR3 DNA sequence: TGTGCCAGCAGTGTTGGACAGGGCAAGGCTGGGGCCAACGTCCTGACTTTC. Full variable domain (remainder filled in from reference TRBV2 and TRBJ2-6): EPEVTQTPSHQVTQMGQEVILRCVPISNHLYFYWYRQILGQKVEFLVSFYNNEISEKSEIFDDQFSVERPDGSNFTLKIRSTKLEDSAMYFCASSVGQGKAGANVLTFGAGSRLTVL.

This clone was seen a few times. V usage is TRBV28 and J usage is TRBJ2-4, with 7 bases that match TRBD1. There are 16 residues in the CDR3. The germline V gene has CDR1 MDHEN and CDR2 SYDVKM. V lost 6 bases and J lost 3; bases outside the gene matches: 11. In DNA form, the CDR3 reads TGTGCCAGCAGCCACCCCGCCCCAGGGGGCAAAAACATTCAGTACTTC. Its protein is CASSHPAPGGKNIQYF.

Here the CDR3 DNA reads TGCGCCAGCAGCCAGAAATGGCCTAGCGAGTCGGGGGAGCTGTTTTTT. This codes for CASSQKWPSESGELFF. The chain recombines TRBV4-3 with TRBJ2-2; perhaps TRBD2 as D (6 bases). Germline loops: CDR1 LGHNA, CDR2 YSLEER. The V and J ends lost 3 bases and 8 bases respectively, with 19 bases between them. CDR3 length: 16 residues.

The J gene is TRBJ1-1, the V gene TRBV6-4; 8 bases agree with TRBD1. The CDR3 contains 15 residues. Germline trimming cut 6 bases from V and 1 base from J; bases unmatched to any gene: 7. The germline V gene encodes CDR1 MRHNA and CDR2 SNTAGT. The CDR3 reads CASRPRTGTNTEAFF. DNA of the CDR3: TGTGCCAGCAGACCTAGGACAGGGACGAACACTGAAGCTTTCTTT.

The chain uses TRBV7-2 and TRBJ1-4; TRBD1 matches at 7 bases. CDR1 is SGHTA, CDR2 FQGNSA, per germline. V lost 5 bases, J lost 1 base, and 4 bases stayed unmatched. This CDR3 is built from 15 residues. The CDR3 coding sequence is TGTGCCAGCAGCAGACAGGGCGTAACTAATGAAAAACTGTTTTTT. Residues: CASSRQGVTNEKLFF. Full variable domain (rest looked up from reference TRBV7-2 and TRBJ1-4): GAGVSQSPSNKVTEKGKDVELRCDPISGHTALYWYRQSLGQGLEFLIYFQGNSAPDKSGLPSDRFSAERTGGSVSTLTIQRTQQEDSAVYLCASSRQGVTNEKLFFGSGTQLSVL.

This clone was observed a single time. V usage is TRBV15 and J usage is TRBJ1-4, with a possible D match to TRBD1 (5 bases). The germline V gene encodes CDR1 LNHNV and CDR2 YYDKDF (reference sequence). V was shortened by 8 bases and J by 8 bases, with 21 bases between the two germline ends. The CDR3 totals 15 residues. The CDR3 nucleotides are TGTGCCACCGGGAATGGGGGTACCGCTGGCGAAAAACTGTTTTTT. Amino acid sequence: CATGNGGTAGEKLFF. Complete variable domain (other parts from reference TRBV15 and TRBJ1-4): DAMVIQNPRYQVTQFGKPVTLSCSQTLNHNVMYWYQQKSSQAPKLLFHYYDKDFNNEADTPDNFQSRRPNTSFCFLDIRSPGLGDTAMYLCATGNGGTAGEKLFFGSGTQLSVL.

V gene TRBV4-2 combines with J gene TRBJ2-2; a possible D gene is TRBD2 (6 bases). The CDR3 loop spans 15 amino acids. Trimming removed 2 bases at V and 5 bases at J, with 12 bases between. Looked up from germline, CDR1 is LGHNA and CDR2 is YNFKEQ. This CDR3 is CASSQMEGRTGELFF. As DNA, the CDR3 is TGTGCCAGCAGCCAAATGGAGGGTAGGACCGGGGAGCTGTTTTTT.

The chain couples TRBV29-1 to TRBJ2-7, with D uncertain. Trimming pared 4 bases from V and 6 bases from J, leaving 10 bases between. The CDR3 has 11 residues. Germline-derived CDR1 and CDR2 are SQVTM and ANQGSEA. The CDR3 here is CSVGGLFEQYF. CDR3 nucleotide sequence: TGCAGCGTTGGGGGTCTATTCGAGCAGTACTTC.

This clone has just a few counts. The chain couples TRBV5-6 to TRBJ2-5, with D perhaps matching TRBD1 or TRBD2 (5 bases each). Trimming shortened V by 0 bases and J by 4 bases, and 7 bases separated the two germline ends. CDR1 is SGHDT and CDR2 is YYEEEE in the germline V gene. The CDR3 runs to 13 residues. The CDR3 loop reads CASSLAGLETQYF. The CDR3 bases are TGTGCCAGCAGCTTGGCGGGGCTAGAGACCCAGTACTTC.

The CDR3 is CASSKFAGNSYEQYF. The DNA for the CDR3 is TGTGCCAGCAGTAAGTTTGCGGGGAACTCCTACGAGCAGTACTTC. The rearrangement links TRBV6-5 to TRBJ2-7; tentative D call: TRBD2 (6 bases). Germline V gives CDR1 MNHEY, CDR2 SVGAGI. The V and J ends lost 5 bases and 0 bases respectively, with 14 bases between them. CDR3 length: 15 residues.

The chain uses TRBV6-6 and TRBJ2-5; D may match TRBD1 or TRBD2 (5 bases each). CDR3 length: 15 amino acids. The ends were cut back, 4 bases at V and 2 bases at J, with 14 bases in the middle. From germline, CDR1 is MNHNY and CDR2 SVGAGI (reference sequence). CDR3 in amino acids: CASSSRGGVQETQYF. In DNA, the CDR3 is TGTGCCAGCAGTTCGAGGGGTGGGGTGCAAGAGACCCAGTACTTC.

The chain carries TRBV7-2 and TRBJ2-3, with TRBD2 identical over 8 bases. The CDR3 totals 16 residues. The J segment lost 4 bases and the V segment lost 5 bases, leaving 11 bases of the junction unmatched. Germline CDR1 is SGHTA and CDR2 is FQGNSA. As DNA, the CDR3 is TGTGCCAGCAGCCGATGGGTAGCGGGGTTCCCAGATACGCAGTATTTT. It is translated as CASSRWVAGFPDTQYF.

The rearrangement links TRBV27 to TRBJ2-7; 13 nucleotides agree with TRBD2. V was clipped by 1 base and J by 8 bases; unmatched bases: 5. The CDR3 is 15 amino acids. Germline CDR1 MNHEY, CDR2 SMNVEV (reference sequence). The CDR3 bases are TGTGCCAGCAGTTTATTGCGGACTAGCGGGAGTCAGCAGTACTTC. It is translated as CASSLLRTSGSQQYF.

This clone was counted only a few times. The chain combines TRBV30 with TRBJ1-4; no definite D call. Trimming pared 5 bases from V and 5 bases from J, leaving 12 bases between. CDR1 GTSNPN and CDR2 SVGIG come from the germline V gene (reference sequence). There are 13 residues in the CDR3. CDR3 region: CAWARPGNEKLFF. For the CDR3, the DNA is TGTGCCTGGGCCCGACCGGGAAATGAAAAACTGTTTTTT.

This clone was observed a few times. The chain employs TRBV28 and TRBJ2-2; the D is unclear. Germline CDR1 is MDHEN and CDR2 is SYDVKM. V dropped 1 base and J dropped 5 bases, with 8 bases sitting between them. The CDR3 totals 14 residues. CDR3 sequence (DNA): TGTGCCAGCAGTTTATTAGGGAAGACCGGGGAGCTGTTTTTT. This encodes CASSLLGKTGELFF.

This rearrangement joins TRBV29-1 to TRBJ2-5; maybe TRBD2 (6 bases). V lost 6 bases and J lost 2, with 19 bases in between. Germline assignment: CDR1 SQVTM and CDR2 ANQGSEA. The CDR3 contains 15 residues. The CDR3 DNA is TGCAGCGTAGGCCCTCTTGGCGGGGAACAAGAGACCCAGTACTTC. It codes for CSVGPLGGEQETQYF.

CDR3 loop: CASSFYKAGDKDTQYF. The CDR3 nucleotides are TGTGCCAGCAGTTTTTACAAAGCGGGAGATAAAGATACGCAGTATTTT. The chain couples TRBV28 to TRBJ2-3; 8 bases line up with TRBD2. This CDR3 contains 16 residues. CDR1 is MDHEN, CDR2 SYDVKM, per germline. With V trimmed by 3 bases and J by 5 bases, 10 bases remained unmatched.

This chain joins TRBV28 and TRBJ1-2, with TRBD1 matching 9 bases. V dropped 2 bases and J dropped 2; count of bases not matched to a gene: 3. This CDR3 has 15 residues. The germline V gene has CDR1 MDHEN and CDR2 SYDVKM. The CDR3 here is CASSLQTGGNYGYTF. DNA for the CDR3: TGTGCCAGCAGTTTACAGACAGGGGGAAACTATGGCTACACCTTC.

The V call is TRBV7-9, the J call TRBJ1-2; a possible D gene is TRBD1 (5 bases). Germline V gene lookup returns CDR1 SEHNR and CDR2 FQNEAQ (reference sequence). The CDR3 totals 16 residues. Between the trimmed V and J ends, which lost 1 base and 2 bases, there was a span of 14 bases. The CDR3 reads CASSLVRGSANYGYTF. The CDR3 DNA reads TGTGCCAGCAGCTTAGTTCGGGGGTCTGCGAACTATGGCTACACCTTC.